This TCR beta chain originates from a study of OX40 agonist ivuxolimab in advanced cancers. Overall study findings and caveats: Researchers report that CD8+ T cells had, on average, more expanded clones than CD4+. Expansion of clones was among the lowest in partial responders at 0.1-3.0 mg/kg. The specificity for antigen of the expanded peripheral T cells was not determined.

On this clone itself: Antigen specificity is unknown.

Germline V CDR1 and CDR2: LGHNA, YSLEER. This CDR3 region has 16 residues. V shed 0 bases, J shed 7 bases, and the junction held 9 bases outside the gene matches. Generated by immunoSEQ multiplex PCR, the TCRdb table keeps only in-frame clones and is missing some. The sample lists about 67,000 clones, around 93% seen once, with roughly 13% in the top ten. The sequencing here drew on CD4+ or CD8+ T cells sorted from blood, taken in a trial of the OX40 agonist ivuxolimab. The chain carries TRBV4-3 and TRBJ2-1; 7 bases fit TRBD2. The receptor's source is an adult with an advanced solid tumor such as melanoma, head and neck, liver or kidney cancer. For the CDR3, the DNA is TGCGCCAGCAGCCAAGATAGGTGGACTAGTGATAATGAGCAGTTCTTC. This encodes CASSQDRWTSDNEQFF.